This T cell receptor (beta chain) derives from a study of response to subunit inactivated influenza vaccine. This CDR3 region has 12 residues. CDR1 and CDR2 (germline): SEHNR, FQNEAQ (reference sequence). The V end lost 0 bases, the J end lost 6 bases, and 6 bases lay between the germline ends. Each CDR3 protein gets one entry after TCRdb re-called the RT-PCR reads with MiXCR. Of around 500,000 distinct CDR3 sequences in the sample, 10% to 11% are singletons; the top ten hold over 9.5%. Sequencing used PBMCs from blood, obtained more than 35 days after vaccination. The origin of this receptor is a man aged 50 to 60 who received an inactivated influenza vaccine. The rearrangement joins TRBV7-9 to TRBJ2-7, with TRBD2 as a possible D gene (5 bases). The CDR3 reads CASSLAGVEQYF. In DNA, the CDR3 is TGTGCCAGCAGCTTAGCCGGGGTCGAGCAGTACTTC.